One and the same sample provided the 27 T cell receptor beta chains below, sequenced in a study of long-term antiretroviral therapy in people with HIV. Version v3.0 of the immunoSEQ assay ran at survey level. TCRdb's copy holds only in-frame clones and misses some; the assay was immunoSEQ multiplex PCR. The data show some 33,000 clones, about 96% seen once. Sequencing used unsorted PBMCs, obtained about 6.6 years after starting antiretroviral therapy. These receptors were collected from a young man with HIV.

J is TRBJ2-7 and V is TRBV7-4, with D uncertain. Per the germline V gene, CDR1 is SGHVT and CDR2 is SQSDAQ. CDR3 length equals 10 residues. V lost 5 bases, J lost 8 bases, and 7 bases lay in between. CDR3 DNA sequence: TGTGCCAGCAGCCTGGGCAAGCAGTACTTC. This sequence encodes CASSLGKQYF.

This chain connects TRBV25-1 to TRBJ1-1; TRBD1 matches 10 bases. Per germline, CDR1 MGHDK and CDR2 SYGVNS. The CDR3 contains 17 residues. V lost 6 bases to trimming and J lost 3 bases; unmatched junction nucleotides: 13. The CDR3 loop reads CASRGQGPRGADTEAFF. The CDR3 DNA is TGTGCCAGCAGGGGACAGGGGCCACGCGGGGCAGACACTGAAGCTTTCTTT.

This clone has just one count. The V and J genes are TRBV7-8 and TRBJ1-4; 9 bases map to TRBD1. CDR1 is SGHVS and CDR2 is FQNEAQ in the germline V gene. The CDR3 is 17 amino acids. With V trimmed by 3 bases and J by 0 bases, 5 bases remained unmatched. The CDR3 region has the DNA TGTGCCAGCAGCTTTTGGACAGGGGTTGCAACTAATGAAAAACTGTTTTTT. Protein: CASSFWTGVATNEKLFF.

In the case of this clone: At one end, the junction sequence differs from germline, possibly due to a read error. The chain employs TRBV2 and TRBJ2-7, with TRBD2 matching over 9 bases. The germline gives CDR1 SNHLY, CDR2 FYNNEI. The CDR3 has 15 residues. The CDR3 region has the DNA TGTGCCAGCAGGGAAGCTAGCGGGGCCCTCCGCGAGCAGTACTTC. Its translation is CASREASGALREQYF.

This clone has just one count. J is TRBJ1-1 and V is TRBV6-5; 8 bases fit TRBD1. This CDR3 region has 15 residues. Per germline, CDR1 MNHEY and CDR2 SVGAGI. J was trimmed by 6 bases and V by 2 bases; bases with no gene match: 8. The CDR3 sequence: CASSYLGTGSSEAFF. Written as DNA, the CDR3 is TGTGCCAGCAGTTACCTCGGGACAGGCTCGTCTGAAGCTTTCTTT.

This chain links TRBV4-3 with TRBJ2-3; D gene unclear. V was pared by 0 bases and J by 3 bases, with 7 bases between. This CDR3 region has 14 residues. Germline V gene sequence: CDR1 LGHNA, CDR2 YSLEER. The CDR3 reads CASSQDSSTDTQYF. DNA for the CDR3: TGCGCCAGCAGCCAAGATTCGTCAACAGATACGCAGTATTTT.

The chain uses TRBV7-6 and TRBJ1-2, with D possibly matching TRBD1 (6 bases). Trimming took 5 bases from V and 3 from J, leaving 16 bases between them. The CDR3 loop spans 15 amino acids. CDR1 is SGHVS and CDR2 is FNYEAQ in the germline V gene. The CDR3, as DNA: TGTGCCAGCAGCCCTCTTGGGGGGCTGGACTATGGCTACACCTTC. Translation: CASSPLGGLDYGYTF.

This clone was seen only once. CDR3 sequence reads: CASSYGTSNPEAFF. The CDR3 nucleotides read TGTGCCAGCAGTTACGGGACATCCAACCCTGAAGCTTTCTTT. The gene calls are TRBV27 and TRBJ1-1; TRBD1 is a possible D gene (6 bases). The CDR3 sequence is 14 residues long. Between the trimmed V and J ends, which lost 4 bases and 6 bases, there was a span of 15 bases. Looked up from germline, CDR1 is MNHEY and CDR2 is SMNVEV (reference sequence).

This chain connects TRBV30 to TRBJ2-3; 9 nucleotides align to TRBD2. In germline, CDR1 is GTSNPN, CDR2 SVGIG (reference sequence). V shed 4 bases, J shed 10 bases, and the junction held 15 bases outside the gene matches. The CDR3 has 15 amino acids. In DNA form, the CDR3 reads TGTGCCTGGACTTCTAGCGGGACCCCGGGGGCAGCGCAGTATTTT. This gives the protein CAWTSSGTPGAAQYF.

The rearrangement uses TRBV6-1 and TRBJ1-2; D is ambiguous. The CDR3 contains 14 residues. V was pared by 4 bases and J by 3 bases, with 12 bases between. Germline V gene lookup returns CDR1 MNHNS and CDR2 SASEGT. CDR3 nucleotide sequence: TGTGCCAGCAGTGTGACCCGGGAACACTATGGCTACACCTTC. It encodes CASSVTREHYGYTF.

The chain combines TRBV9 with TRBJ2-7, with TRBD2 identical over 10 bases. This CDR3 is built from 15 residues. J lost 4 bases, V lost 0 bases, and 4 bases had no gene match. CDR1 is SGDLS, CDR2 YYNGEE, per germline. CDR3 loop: CASSVGSGGVYEQYF. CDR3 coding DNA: TGTGCCAGCAGCGTAGGAAGCGGGGGGGTTTACGAGCAGTACTTC. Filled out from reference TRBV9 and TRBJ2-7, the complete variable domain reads DSGVTQTPKHLITATGQRVTLRCSPRSGDLSVYWYQQSLDQGLQFLIQYYNGEERAKGNILERFSAQQFPDLHSELNLSSLELGDSALYFCASSVGSGGVYEQYFGPGTRLTVT.

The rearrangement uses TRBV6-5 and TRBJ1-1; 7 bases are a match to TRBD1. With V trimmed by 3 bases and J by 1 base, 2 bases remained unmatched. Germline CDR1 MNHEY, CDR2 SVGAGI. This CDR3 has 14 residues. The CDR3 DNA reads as TGTGCCAGCAGTTATAACAGGGGGAACACTGAAGCTTTCTTT. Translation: CASSYNRGNTEAFF.

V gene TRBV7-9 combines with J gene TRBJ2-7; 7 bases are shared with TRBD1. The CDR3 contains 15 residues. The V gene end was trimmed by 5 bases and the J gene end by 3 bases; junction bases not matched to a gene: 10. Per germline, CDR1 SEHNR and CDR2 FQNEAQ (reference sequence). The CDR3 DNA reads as TGTGCCAGCAGCCATGATGGACAGGTTCGCTACGAGCAGTACTTC. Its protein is CASSHDGQVRYEQYF.

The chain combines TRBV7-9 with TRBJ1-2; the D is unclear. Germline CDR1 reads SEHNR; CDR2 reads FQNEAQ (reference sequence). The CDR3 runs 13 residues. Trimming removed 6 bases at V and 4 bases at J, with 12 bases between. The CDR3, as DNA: TGTGCCAGCAGTCCCTTGACGCGCTATGGCTACACCTTC. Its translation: CASSPLTRYGYTF.

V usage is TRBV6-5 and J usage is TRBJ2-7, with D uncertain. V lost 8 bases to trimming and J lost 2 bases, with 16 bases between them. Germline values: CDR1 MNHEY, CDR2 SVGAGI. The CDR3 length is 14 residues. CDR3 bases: TGTGCCAGCCGAGAGGATGAAGCTACCTACGAGCAGTACTTC. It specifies CASREDEATYEQYF.

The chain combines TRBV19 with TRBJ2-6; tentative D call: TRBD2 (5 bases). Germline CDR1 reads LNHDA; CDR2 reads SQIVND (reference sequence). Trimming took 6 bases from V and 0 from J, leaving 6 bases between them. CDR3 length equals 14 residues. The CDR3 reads CASSDYSGANVLTF. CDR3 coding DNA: TGTGCCAGTAGCGACTACTCTGGGGCCAACGTCCTGACTTTC.

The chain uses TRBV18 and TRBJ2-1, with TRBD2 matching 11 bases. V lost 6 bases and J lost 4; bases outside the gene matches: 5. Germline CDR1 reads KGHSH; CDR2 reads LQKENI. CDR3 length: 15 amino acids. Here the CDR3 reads CASSPVAGGYNEQFF. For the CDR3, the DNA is TGTGCCAGCTCCCCTGTAGCGGGGGGGTACAATGAGCAGTTCTTC.

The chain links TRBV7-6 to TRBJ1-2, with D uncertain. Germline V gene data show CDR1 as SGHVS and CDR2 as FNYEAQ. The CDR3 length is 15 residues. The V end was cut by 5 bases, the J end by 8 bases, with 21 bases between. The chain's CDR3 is CASSLWTDARGGYTF. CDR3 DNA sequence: TGTGCCAGCAGCCTATGGACGGACGCCAGAGGGGGCTACACCTTC.

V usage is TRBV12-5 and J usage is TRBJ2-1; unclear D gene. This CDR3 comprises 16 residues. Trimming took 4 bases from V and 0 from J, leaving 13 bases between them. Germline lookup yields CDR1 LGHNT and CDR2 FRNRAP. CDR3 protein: CASGSQFAGSYNEQFF. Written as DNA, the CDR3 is TGTGCTAGTGGTTCGCAATTCGCCGGCTCCTACAATGAGCAGTTCTTC.

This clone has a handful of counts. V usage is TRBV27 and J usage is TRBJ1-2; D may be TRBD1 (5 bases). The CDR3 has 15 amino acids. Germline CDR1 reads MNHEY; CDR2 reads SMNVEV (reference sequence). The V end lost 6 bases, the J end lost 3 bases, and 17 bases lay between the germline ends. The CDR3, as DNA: TGTGCCAGCAGAAGGAGTGGGGGAAGGGACTATGGCTACACCTTC. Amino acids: CASRRSGGRDYGYTF.

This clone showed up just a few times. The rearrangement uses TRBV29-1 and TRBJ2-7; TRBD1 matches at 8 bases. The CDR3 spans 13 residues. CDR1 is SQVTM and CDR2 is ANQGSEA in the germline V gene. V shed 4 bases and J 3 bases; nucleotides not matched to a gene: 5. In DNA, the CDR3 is TGCAGCGTTGTGCAGGGGGCCTACTACGAGCAGTACTTC. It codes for CSVVQGAYYEQYF.

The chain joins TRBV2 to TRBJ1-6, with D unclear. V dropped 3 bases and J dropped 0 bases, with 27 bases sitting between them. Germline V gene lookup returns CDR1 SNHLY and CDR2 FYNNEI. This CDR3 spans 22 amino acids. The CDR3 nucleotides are TGTGCCAGCAGTGATGGGCCGTTAGGGTTCCCCAAACCGAGCTCCTATAATTCACCCCTCCACTTT. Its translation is CASSDGPLGFPKPSSYNSPLHF.

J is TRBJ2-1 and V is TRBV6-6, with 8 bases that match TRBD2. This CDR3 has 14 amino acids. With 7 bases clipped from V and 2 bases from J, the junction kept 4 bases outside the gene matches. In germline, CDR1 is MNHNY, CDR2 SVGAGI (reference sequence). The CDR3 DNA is TGTGCCAGCACCCCCGGGGGGGCCTACAATGAGCAGTTCTTC. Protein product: CASTPGGAYNEQFF.

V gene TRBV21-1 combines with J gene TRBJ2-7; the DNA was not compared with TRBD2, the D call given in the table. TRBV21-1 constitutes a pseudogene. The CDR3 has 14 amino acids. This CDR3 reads CARGTSGGSYEQYF. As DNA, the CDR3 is TGTGCCAGGGGGACTAGCGGGGGCTCCTACGAGCAGTACTTC.

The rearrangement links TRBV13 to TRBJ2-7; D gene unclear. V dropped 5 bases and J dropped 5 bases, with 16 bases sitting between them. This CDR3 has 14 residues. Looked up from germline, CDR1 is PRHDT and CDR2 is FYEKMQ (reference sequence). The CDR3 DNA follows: TGTGCCAGCAGCCATAACACGGCGGTTGACGAGCAGTACTTC. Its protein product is CASSHNTAVDEQYF.

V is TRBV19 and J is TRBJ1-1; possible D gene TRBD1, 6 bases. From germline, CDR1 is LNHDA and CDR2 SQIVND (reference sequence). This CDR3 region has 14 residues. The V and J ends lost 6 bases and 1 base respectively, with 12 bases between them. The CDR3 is CASRTQGWNTEAFF. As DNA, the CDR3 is TGTGCCAGTAGAACCCAGGGGTGGAACACTGAAGCTTTCTTT.

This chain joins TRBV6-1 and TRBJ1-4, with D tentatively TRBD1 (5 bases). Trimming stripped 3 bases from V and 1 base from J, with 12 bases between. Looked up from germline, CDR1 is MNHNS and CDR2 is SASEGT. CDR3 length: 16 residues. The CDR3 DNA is TGTGCCAGCAGTGAGGCAGGGATAGTAACTAATGAAAAACTGTTTTTT. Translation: CASSEAGIVTNEKLFF.